Sequencing of this T cell receptor (beta chain) was carried out in a study of shared clonotypes between healthy human individuals. This clone was detected only once. The CDR3 loop spans 15 amino acids. V trimming: 6 bases; J trimming: 2 bases; junction bases outside the gene matches: 6. Germline-derived CDR1 and CDR2 are MNHEY and SVGAGI. The run depth of the assay was deep. On sorted subsets, replicate PCRs used 200 to 250 ng DNA, or 27,000 or so T cell genomes. Produced via immunoSEQ multiplex PCR; TCRdb's table is partial and in-frame only. The sample lists 1 million to 1.2 million clones, approximately 80% occurring once. Study donors comprised healthy, HIV-negative adults devoid of recent acute infection or vaccination.

The chain uses TRBV6-5 and TRBJ2-3; 9 positions agree with TRBD1. The TCR comes from a man aged 18 to 30 in good health. Some clones in this sample may be carry-over from other donors' samples. Sequenced material: memory CD4+ T cells from PBMCs. Subset: CD45RA-negative fraction. CDR3 loop: CASRQQGANTDTQYF. Written as DNA, the CDR3 is TGTGCCAGCAGGCAACAGGGGGCCAACACAGATACGCAGTATTTT.